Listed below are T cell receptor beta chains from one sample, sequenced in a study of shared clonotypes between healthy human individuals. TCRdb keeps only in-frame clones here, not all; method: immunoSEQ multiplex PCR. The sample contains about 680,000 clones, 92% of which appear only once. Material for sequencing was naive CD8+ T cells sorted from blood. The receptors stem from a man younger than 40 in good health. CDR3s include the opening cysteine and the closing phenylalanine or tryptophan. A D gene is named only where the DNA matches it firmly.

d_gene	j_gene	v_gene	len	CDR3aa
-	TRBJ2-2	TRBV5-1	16	CASSSFGTTNTGELFF
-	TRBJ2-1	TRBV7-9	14	CASSYSGSWGEQFF
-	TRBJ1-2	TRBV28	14	CASSFGGLQNGYTF
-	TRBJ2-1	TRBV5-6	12	CASSSGSGEQFF
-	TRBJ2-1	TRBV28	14	CASSSPVANNEQFF
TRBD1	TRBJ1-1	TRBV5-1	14	CASSLGQGETEAFF
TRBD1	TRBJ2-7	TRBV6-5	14	CASSSGTGGYEQYF
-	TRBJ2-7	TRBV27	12	CASSSSNYEQYF
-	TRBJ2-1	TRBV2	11	CASGTWVEQFF
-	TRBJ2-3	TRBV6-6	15	CASSSRLMAGDTQYF
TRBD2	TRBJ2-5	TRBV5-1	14	CASSLTSGTETQYF
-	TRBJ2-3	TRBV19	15	CASSIVQGRLDTQYF
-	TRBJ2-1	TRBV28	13	CASSLRNSNEQFF
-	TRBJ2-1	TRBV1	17	CTSSQRAATSPYNEQFF
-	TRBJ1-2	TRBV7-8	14	CASSLVEGTRPAGW
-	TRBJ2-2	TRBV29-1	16	CSASGATGKETGELFF
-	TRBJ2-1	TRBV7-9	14	CASSSPPTYNEQFF
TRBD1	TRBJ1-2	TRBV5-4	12	CASSGTGYGYTF
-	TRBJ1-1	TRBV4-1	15	CASSFGVGEAPEAFF
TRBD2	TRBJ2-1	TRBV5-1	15	CASSLVTSGNNEQFF
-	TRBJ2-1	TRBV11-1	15	CASSNDRYTYNEQFF
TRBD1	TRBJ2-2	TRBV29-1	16	CSVEVWDSQNTGELFF
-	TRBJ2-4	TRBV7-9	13	CASSPPFENIQYF
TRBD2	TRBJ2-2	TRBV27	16	CASSPGLAIRTGELFF
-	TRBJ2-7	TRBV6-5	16	CASSYDIRTGTYEQYF
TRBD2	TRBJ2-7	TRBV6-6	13	CATSTGTSGEQYF
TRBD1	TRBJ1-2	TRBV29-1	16	CSVEPPTGTGDYGYTF
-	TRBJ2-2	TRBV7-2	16	CASSLEVVLDTGELFF
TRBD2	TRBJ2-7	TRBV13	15	CASSPRTSGNYEQYF